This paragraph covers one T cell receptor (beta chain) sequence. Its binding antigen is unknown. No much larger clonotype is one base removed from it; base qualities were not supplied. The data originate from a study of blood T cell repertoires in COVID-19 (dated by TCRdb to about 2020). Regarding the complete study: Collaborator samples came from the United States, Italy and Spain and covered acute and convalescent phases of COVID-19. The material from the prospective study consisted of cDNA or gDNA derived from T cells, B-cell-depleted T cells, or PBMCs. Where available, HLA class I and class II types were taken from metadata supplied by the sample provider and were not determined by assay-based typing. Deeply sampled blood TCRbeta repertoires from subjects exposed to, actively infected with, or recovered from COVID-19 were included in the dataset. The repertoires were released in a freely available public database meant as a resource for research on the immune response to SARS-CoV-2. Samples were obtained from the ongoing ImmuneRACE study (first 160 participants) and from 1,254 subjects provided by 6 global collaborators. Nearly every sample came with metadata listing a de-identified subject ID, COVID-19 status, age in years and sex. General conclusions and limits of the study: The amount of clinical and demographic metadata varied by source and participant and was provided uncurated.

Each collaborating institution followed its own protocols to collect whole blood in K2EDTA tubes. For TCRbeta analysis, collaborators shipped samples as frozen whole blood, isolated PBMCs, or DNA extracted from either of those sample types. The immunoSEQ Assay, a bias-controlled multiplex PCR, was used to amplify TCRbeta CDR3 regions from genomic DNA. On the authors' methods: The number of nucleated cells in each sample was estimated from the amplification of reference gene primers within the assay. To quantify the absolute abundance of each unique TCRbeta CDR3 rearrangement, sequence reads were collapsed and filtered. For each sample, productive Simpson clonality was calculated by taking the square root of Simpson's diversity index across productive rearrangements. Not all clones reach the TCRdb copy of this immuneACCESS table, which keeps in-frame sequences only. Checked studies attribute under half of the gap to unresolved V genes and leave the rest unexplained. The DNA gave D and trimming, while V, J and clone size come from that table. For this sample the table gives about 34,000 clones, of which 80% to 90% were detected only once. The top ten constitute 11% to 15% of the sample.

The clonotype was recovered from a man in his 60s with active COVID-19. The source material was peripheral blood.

The DNA is TGTGCCAGCAGCTTCCGAACAGGGGGAGCGGACACCGGGGAGCTGTTTTTT. It codes for CASSFRTGGADTGELFF. The receptor chain draws on TRBV7-6 and TRBJ2-2, with TRBD1 matching 8 junction bases. V ends up 3 bases short and J 3 bases short, with an unmatched junction base count of 9. The CDR3 holds 17 amino acids from the cysteine to the phenylalanine. The CDR3 DNA has 51 bases and is translated from base 1. The germline V gene specifies SGHVS as CDR1 and FNYEAQ as CDR2.